This TCR beta chain was profiled in a study of T-cell memory formation after mild COVID-19. Germline V gives CDR1 LGHNA, CDR2 YNFKEQ. The junction had 10 bases not matched to a gene; V was cut back by 3 bases and J by 0 bases. This CDR3 spans 17 amino acids. This clonotype was counted a few times. Its antigen is not identified. 5'RACE primed from the constant segment yielded TCR alpha and TCR beta cDNA libraries bearing sample barcodes and UMIs. Via MiXCR, TCRdb re-called the 5' RACE reads, giving one row per CDR3 protein. This sample yields tens of thousands of distinct CDR3 sequences, of which over 15% are seen a single time; about 31% belongs to the top ten. General study results and limits: In pre-infection memory, a portion of responding clones appeared, which suggested that cross-reactive memory joined.

Sequencing used PBMCs or a T cell subset sorted from them (not recorded which). The chain combines TRBV4-2 with TRBJ2-7; TRBD1 aligns across 8 bases. This receptor was obtained from an adult woman who had mild COVID-19 (a few samples of this study predate the infection). Cell type and time point are not known. DNA of the CDR3: TGTGCCAGCAGCCATGGGACAGGACAGGCGAGCTCCTACGAGCAGTACTTC. It yields the protein CASSHGTGQASSYEQYF.